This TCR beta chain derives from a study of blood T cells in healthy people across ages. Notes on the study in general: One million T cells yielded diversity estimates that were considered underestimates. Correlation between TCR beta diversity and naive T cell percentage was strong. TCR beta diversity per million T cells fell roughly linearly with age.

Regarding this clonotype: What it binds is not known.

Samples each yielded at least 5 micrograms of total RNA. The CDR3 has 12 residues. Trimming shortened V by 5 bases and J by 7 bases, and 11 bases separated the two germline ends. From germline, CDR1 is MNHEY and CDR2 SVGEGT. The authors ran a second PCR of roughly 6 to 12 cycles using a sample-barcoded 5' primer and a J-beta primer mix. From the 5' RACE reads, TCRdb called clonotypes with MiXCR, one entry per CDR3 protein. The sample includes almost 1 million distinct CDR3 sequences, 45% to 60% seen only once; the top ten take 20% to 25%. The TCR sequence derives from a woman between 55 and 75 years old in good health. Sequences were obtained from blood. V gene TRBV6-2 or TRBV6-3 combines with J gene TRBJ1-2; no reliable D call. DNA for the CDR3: TGTGCCAGCAGTGCGGGAGGAAGTGGCTACACCTTC. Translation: CASSAGGSGYTF.